This entry features one TCR beta chain sequence. These data are taken from a study of blood T cell repertoires in COVID-19. Overall study context: Sources were T cells, B-cell-depleted T cells, or PBMCs; the material itself was cDNA or gDNA.

V dropped 3 bases and J dropped 7; count of bases not matched to a gene: 8. The germline CDR1 and CDR2 sequences are SEHNR and FQNEAQ (reference sequence). The CDR3 runs to 14 residues. In the study's own analysis: It was from reference gene primer amplification that nucleated cell counts were estimated. Here immunoSEQ multiplex PCR was the method, and the copy in TCRdb shows in-frame clones only, minus some. V and J calls and clone size are as listed in that table; D and trimming were resolved from the DNA. The table has approximately 360,000 clones, roughly four fifths seen once. The study recruited people aged about 18 to 95 years across 20 to 30 US areas. Participants were placed into cohorts based on the clinical history they reported.

The chain uses TRBV7-9 and TRBJ2-7; 8 positions agree with TRBD2. Sequenced sample: PBMCs or T cells enriched from blood (not recorded which). This TCR was sampled from a woman aged 50 to 65 who had recovered from COVID-19. The CDR3 reads CASSFSGTRGEQYF. CDR3 in DNA: TGTGCCAGCAGCTTTAGCGGGACTCGTGGGGAGCAGTACTTC.